Below, one T cell receptor (beta chain) is given with its context. Its antigen is not identified. Because this beta chain is a stray read in a library intended to capture alpha chains, its abundance should not be given much weight. The sample is drawn from a study of spatial heterogeneity in lung cancer. Background on the study: Sequence detection consistently recorded a greater number of beta-chain than alpha-chain sequences. The average count in raw reads for each unique TCR and UMI combination exceeded nine appearances. Counts of TCR transcripts in tumor regions tracked strongly with a T cell module score that came from matched bulk RNA-seq. Study-wide points: For expanded intratumoral alpha and beta TCRs, counts tracked tumor mutation counts.

V lost 2 bases and J 3 bases, leaving 8 bases between the germline ends. The CDR3 sequence is 13 residues long. CDR1 is SGHRS and CDR2 is YFSETQ in the germline V gene. Documented time point: sample taken at primary tumor resection. There were some 76 donors, all of them untreated patients with early-stage non-small cell lung cancer. MiXCR, run by TCRdb on the 5' RACE reads, gives a single entry per CDR3 protein. The table records some 1,100 distinct CDR3 sequences, approximately 16% of them present only once. This rearrangement joins TRBV5-1 to TRBJ2-5; D not resolved. The sequences come from lung tumor tissue, collected at surgery. The sequence came from a female donor with early-stage non-small cell lung cancer. In nucleotides, the CDR3 is TGCGCCAGCAGCTTTGTCTTCAAAGAGACCCAGTACTTC. Its protein is CASSFVFKETQYF.